The 3 T cell receptor beta chains reported below all come from one sample, sequenced in a study of breast tumors, draining lymph nodes, adjacent tissues. One entry per CDR3 protein, called by TCRdb with MiXCR from the multiplex PCR reads. Of about 230,000 distinct CDR3 sequences in the sample, 32% were seen once. The lymph nodes were axillary draining lymph nodes from breast cancer patients. Sequenced input: axillary lymph node tissue. These receptors came from a female donor with breast cancer. Some clones in this sample may be carry-over from other donors' samples.

This clonotype was observed many times. The chain carries TRBV12-5 and TRBJ2-7; 7 positions match TRBD1. The CDR3 is 19 residues long. The trim removed 5 bases at V and 0 bases at J, leaving 19 bases unmatched. In germline, CDR1 is LGHNT, CDR2 FRNRAP. The CDR3 loop reads CASGLPGSGGTPYSYEQYF. Here the CDR3 DNA reads TGTGCTAGTGGTCTCCCAGGGTCAGGGGGAACTCCTTACTCCTACGAGCAGTACTTC.

At least ten counts were recorded for this clonotype. The J gene is TRBJ1-5, the V gene TRBV20-1; 7 bases agree with TRBD1. The CDR3 loop spans 15 amino acids. Germline V gives CDR1 DFQATT, CDR2 SNEGSKA (reference sequence). V dropped 6 bases and J dropped 4; count of bases not matched to a gene: 12. As DNA, the CDR3 is TGCAGTGCCTACCAACAGGGGAGGGGGAATCAGCCCCAGCATTTT. It specifies CSAYQQGRGNQPQHF.

This clonotype occurred many times. V gene TRBV7-7 combines with J gene TRBJ2-1, with 8 bases lining up with TRBD2. This CDR3 region has 14 residues. Germline CDR1 reads SSHAT; CDR2 reads FNYEAQ (reference sequence). J lost 6 bases, V lost 5 bases, and 6 bases had no gene match. This CDR3 reads CASSQSREANEQFF. The CDR3 DNA reads as TGTGCCAGCAGCCAGTCGCGGGAGGCCAATGAGCAGTTCTTC.